The clone carrying this T cell receptor beta chain showed up many times. Its target is unknown. The sample is drawn from a study of CD8+CD57+ T cells in acquired aplastic anemia. The wider study: Recorded DNA amounts for sorted CD4+ and CD8+ cells had an average of 3.2 ug.

An expansion of CD8+CD57+ cells by flow cytometry had been shown in patients chosen for sequencing. The CDR3 sequence is 15 residues long. Trimming removed 5 bases from V and 7 bases from J; junction bases left unmatched: 7. Germline V gives CDR1 SNHLY, CDR2 FYNNEI. Study-wide points: The study identified twenty-nine CD8+ CDR3 sequences shared by patients and controls.

According to the study, genomic DNA was the template for TCR beta VDJ and CDR3 profiling. MiXCR, run by TCRdb on the reads, gives a single entry per CDR3 protein. The table has approximately 470,000 distinct CDR3 sequences, approximately 33% seen once. The clonotype originates from a human donor with aplastic anemia. The rearrangement uses TRBV2 and TRBJ2-1; 11 nucleotides agree with TRBD2. The sequenced sample was sorted CD4+, CD8+, or CD8+CD57+ T cells (not recorded which) from PBMCs. The CDR3 DNA sequence: TGTGCCAGCAGTCTACTAGCGGGAGTCTCGAATGAGCAGTTCTTC. It yields the protein CASSLLAGVSNEQFF.